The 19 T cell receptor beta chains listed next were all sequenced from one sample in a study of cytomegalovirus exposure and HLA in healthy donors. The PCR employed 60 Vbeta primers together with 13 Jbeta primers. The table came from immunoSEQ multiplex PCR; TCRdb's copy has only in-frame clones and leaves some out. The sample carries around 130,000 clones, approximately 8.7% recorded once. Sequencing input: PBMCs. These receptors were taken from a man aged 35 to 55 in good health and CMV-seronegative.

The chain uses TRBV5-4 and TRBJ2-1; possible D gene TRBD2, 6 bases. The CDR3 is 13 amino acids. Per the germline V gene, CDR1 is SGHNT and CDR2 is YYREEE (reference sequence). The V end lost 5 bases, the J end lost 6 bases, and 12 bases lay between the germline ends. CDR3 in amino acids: CASSYRDFNEQFF. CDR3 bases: TGTGCCAGCAGTTACCGGGACTTCAATGAGCAGTTCTTC.

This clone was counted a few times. The CDR3 reads CASSAGGGEAYEQYF. In DNA, the CDR3 is TGTGCCAGCAGCGCCGGAGGGGGGGAGGCCTACGAGCAGTACTTC. This rearrangement joins TRBV9 to TRBJ2-7; tentatively, D is TRBD2 (7 bases). The length of the CDR3 is 15 residues. The V and J ends lost 3 bases and 2 bases respectively, with 15 bases between them. The germline gives CDR1 SGDLS, CDR2 YYNGEE.

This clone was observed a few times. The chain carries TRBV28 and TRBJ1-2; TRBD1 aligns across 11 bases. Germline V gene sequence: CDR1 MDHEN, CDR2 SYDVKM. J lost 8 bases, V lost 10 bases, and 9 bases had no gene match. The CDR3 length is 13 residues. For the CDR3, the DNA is TGTGCCATGCTCGGGACAGGGGGAGAGGGCTACACCTTC. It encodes CAMLGTGGEGYTF.

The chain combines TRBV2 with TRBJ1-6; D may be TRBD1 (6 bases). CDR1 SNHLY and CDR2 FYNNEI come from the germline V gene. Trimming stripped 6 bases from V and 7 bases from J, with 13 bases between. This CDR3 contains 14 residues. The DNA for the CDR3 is TGTGCCAGCAGCCCCCGACAGGCGAATTCACCCCTCCACTTT. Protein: CASSPRQANSPLHF. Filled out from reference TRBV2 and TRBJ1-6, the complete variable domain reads EPEVTQTPSHQVTQMGQEVILRCVPISNHLYFYWYRQILGQKVEFLVSFYNNEISEKSEIFDDQFSVERPDGSNFTLKIRSTKLEDSAMYFCASSPRQANSPLHFGNGTRLTVT.

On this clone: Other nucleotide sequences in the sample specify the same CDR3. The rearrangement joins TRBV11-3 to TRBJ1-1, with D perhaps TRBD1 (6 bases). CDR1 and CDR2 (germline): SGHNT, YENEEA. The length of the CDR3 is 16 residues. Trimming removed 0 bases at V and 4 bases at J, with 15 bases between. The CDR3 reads CASSLDGRGGSTEAFF. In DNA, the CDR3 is TGTGCCAGCAGCTTAGACGGCAGGGGTGGAAGCACTGAAGCTTTCTTT.

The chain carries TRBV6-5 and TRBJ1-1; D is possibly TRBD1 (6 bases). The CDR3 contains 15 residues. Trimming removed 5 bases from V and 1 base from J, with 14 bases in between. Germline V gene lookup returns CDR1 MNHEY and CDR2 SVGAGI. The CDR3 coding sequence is TGTGCCAGCAGTCCGTCCTTCAGGGGGAACACTGAAGCTTTCTTT. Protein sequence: CASSPSFRGNTEAFF.

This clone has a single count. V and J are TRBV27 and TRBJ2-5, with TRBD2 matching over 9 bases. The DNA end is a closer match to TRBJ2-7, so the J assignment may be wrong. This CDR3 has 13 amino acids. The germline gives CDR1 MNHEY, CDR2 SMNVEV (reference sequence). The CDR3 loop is CASSAGLAYEQYF. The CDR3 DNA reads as TGTGCCAGCAGTGCGGGACTAGCTTACGAGCAGTACTTC.

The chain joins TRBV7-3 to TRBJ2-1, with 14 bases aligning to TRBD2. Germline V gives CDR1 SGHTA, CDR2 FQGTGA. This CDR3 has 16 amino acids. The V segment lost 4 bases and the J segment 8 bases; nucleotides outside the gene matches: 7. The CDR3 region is CASSSRLAGGPDEQFF. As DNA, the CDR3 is TGTGCCAGCAGCTCACGACTAGCGGGGGGGCCTGATGAGCAGTTCTTC. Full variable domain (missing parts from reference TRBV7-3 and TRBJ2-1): GAGVSQTPSNKVTEKGKYVELRCDPISGHTALYWYRQSLGQGPEFLIYFQGTGAADDSGLPNDRFFAVRPEGSVSTLKIQRTERGDSAVYLCASSSRLAGGPDEQFFGPGTRLTVL.

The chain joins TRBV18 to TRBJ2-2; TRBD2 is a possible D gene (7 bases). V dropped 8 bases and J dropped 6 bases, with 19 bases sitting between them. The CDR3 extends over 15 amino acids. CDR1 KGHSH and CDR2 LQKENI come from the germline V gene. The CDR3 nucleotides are TGTGCCAGCGCCAAGGGAGGGGGTTTTTCCGGGGAGCTGTTTTTT. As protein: CASAKGGGFSGELFF.

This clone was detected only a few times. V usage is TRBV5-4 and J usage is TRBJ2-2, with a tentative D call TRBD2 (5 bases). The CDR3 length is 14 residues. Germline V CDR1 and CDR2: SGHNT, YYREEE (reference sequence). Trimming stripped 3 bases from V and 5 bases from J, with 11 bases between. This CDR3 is CASSSGIITGELFF. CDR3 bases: TGTGCCAGCAGCTCCGGGATTATAACCGGGGAGCTGTTTTTT.

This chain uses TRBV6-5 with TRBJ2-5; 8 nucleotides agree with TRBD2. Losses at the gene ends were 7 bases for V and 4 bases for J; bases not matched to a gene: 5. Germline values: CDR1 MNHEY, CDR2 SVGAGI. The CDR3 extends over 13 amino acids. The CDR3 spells CASTTAGGETQYF. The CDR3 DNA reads TGTGCCAGCACCACCGCGGGGGGAGAGACCCAGTACTTC.

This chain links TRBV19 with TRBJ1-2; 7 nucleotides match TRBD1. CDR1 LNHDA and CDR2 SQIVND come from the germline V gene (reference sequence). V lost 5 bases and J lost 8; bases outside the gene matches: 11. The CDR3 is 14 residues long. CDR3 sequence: CASSFSYRGDGYTF. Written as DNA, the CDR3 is TGTGCCAGTAGTTTTTCATACAGGGGTGACGGCTACACCTTC. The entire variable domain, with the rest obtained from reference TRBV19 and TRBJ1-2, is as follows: DGGITQSPKYLFRKEGQNVTLSCEQNLNHDAMYWYRQDPGQGLRLIYYSQIVNDFQKGDIAEGYSVSREKKESFPLTVTSAQKNPTAFYLCASSFSYRGDGYTFGSGTRLTVV.

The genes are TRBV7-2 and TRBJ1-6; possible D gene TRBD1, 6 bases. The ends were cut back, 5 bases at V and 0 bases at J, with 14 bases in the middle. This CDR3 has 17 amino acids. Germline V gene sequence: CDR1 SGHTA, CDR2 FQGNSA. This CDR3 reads CASSRRQESSYNSPLHF. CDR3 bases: TGTGCCAGCAGCCGACGACAGGAAAGCTCCTATAATTCACCCCTCCACTTT.

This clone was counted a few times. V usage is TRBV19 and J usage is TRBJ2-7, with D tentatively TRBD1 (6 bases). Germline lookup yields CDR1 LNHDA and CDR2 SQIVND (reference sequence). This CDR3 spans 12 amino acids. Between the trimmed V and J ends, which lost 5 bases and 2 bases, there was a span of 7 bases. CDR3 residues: CASSSGAYEQYF. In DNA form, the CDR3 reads TGTGCCAGTAGTTCAGGGGCCTACGAGCAGTACTTC.

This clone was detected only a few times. CDR3 nucleotide sequence: TGCGCCAGCAGCTTGGGGGACTTGGCTTACAATGAGCAGTTCTTC. Its protein is CASSLGDLAYNEQFF. The chain couples TRBV5-1 to TRBJ2-1; maybe TRBD2 (6 bases). Deletions cut 0 bases from V and 4 bases from J, with 11 bases between. There are 15 residues in the CDR3. Germline CDR1 and CDR2: SGHRS and YFSETQ. The full variable domain, rest sourced from reference TRBV5-1 and TRBJ2-1, is KAGVTQTPRYLIKTRGQQVTLSCSPISGHRSVSWYQQTPGQGLQFLFEYFSETQRNKGNFPGRFSGRQFSNSRSEMNVSTLELGDSALYLCASSLGDLAYNEQFFGPGTRLTVL.

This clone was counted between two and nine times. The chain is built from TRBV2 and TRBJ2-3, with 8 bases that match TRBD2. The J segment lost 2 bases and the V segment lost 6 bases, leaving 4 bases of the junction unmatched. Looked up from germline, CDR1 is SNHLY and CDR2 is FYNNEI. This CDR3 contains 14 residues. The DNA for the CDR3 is TGTGCCAGCAGACTAGCGGTGATCACAGATACGCAGTATTTT. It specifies CASRLAVITDTQYF.

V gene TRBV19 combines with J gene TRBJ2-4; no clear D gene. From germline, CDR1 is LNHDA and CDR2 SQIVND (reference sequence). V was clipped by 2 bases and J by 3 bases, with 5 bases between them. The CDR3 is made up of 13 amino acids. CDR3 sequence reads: CASSIQDKNIQYF. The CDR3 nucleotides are TGTGCCAGTAGTATACAGGACAAAAACATTCAGTACTTC.

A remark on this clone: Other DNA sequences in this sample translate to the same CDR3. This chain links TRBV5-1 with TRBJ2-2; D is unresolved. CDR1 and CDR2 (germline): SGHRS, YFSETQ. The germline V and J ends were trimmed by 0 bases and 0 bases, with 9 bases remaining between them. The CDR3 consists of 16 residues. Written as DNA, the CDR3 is TGCGCCAGCAGCTTGGCCGGCGGTGCGAACACCGGGGAGCTGTTTTTT. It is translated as CASSLAGGANTGELFF.

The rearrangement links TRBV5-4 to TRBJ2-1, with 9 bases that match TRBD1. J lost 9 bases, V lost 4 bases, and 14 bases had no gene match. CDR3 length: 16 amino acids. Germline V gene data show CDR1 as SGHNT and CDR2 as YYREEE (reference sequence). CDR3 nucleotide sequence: TGTGCCAGCAGCCCCCGATCGGGACAGGGAGATTTTGAGCAGTTCTTC. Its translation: CASSPRSGQGDFEQFF.